This entry is about one T cell receptor (beta chain). The data belong to a study of blood T cell repertoires in COVID-19. Across the whole study: PBMCs, B-cell-depleted T cells, or T cells provided the cDNA or gDNA that made up the material.

Under the authors' procedure: For nucleated cells, counts were estimated from reference gene primer amplification. Clones were read by immunoSEQ multiplex PCR, and TCRdb kept only the in-frame ones, dropping some. The V and J calls and the clone size are those of that table, but D and trimming were determined from the DNA. The table records some 400,000 clones, 80% to 90% of them present only once. With 5 bases removed from V and 2 bases from J, the gap between germline ends came to 11 bases. The germline CDR1 and CDR2 sequences are SGHRS and YFSETQ. The CDR3 has 14 residues. The participants were between about 18 and 90 years old and came from some 25 US areas.

The receptor comes from a man aged 25 to 40 who had recovered from COVID-19. Material for sequencing was PBMCs or T cells enriched from blood (not recorded which). This rearrangement joins TRBV5-1 to TRBJ2-1, with D possibly matching TRBD2 (5 bases). The CDR3 coding sequence is TGCGCCAGCAGGTTTGACTACCCCTACAATGAGCAGTTCTTC. Its protein is CASRFDYPYNEQFF. Based on the CDR3 plus reference TRBV5-1 and TRBJ2-1, the full variable domain is KAGVTQTPRYLIKTRGQQVTLSCSPISGHRSVSWYQQTPGQGLQFLFEYFSETQRNKGNFPGRFSGRQFSNSRSEMNVSTLELGDSALYLCASRFDYPYNEQFFGPGTRLTVL.